Each of the 18 T cell receptor beta chains below was sequenced from the same sample in a study of OX40 agonist ivuxolimab in advanced cancers. Clones were read by immunoSEQ multiplex PCR, and TCRdb kept only the in-frame ones, dropping some. Of 70,000 to 90,000 clones listed, over 75% are singletons. The sequencing here drew on CD4+ or CD8+ T cells sorted from blood, taken in a trial of the OX40 agonist ivuxolimab. Source of these receptors: an adult with an advanced solid tumor such as melanoma, head and neck, liver or kidney cancer.

The genes are TRBV12-5 and TRBJ2-7; 13 positions agree with TRBD2. V shed 3 bases and J 3 bases; nucleotides not matched to a gene: 2. Looked up from germline, CDR1 is LGHNT and CDR2 is FRNRAP. The CDR3 has 15 residues. The CDR3 loop is CASGFGLAGDYEQYF. The DNA of the CDR3 is TGTGCTAGTGGTTTCGGACTAGCGGGAGACTACGAGCAGTACTTC. The whole variable domain, remainder taken from reference TRBV12-5 and TRBJ2-7, is DARVTQTPRHKVTEMGQEVTMRCQPILGHNTVFWYRQTMMQGLELLAYFRNRAPLDDSGMPKDRFSAEMPDATLATLKIQPSEPRDSAVYFCASGFGLAGDYEQYFGPGTRLTVT.

The chain carries TRBV2 and TRBJ2-3, with a possible D match to TRBD2 (5 bases). The CDR3 has 15 residues. Trimming pared 3 bases from V and 2 bases from J, leaving 12 bases between. In germline, CDR1 is SNHLY, CDR2 FYNNEI. CDR3 loop: CASSEDSVTTDTQYF. CDR3 DNA: TGTGCCAGCAGTGAGGATAGCGTGACCACAGATACGCAGTATTTT. Full variable domain (outside the CDR3, taken from reference TRBV2 and TRBJ2-3): EPEVTQTPSHQVTQMGQEVILRCVPISNHLYFYWYRQILGQKVEFLVSFYNNEISEKSEIFDDQFSVERPDGSNFTLKIRSTKLEDSAMYFCASSEDSVTTDTQYFGPGTRLTVL.

The genes are TRBV19 and TRBJ1-1; D uncertain. Germline V gives CDR1 LNHDA, CDR2 SQIVND (reference sequence). With 0 bases removed from V and 6 bases from J, the gap between germline ends came to 14 bases. The CDR3 runs 15 residues. DNA of the CDR3: TGTGCCAGTAGTATAGATTCCAGGTTGATCGCTGAAGCTTTCTTT. This codes for CASSIDSRLIAEAFF.

CDR3 sequence (DNA): TGCGCCAGCCAAGCTACGAACACCGGGGAGCTGTTTTTT. Residues: CASQATNTGELFF. This chain joins TRBV5-1 and TRBJ2-2; D is ambiguous. CDR1 SGHRS and CDR2 YFSETQ come from the germline V gene. The CDR3 totals 13 residues. The V end lost 7 bases, the J end lost 0 bases, and 7 bases lay between the germline ends.

This clone came up once. DNA for the CDR3: TGTGCCAGCAGTCGCGACAGTTATCAGCCCCAGCATTTT. This codes for CASSRDSYQPQHF. V usage is TRBV7-2 and J usage is TRBJ1-5, with D possibly TRBD1 on 5 matching bases. V was shortened by 6 bases and J by 5 bases, with 11 bases between the two germline ends. The CDR3 is 13 residues long. Per germline, CDR1 SGHTA and CDR2 FQGNSA. The entire variable domain, with the rest obtained from reference TRBV7-2 and TRBJ1-5, is as follows: GAGVSQSPSNKVTEKGKDVELRCDPISGHTALYWYRQSLGQGLEFLIYFQGNSAPDKSGLPSDRFSAERTGGSVSTLTIQRTQQEDSAVYLCASSRDSYQPQHFGDGTRLSIL.

In regard to this clone: This sample includes further DNA sequences coding for the same CDR3. The rearrangement links TRBV5-1 to TRBJ2-6; D unclear. Deletions cut 0 bases from V and 0 bases from J, with 1 base between. The CDR3 length is 14 residues. Germline values: CDR1 SGHRS, CDR2 YFSETQ. CDR3 protein: CASSLGSGANVLTF. CDR3 in DNA: TGCGCCAGCAGCTTGGGCTCTGGGGCCAACGTCCTGACTTTC.

The V gene is TRBV7-2, the J gene TRBJ2-7; TRBD2 aligns across 10 bases. CDR1 is SGHTA and CDR2 is FQGNSA in the germline V gene. The CDR3 extends over 16 amino acids. The V and J ends lost 5 bases and 0 bases, in that order; junction bases with no gene match: 7. CDR3 loop: CASSPNPSGSSYEQYF. Here the CDR3 DNA reads TGTGCCAGCAGCCCCAACCCTAGCGGGAGCTCCTACGAGCAGTACTTC. The variable domain in full, with the rest retrieved from reference TRBV7-2 and TRBJ2-7, is GAGVSQSPSNKVTEKGKDVELRCDPISGHTALYWYRQSLGQGLEFLIYFQGNSAPDKSGLPSDRFSAERTGGSVSTLTIQRTQQEDSAVYLCASSPNPSGSSYEQYFGPGTRLTVT.

V and J are TRBV19 and TRBJ1-2; 8 positions agree with TRBD1. Germline CDR1 is LNHDA and CDR2 is SQIVND (reference sequence). Germline trimming cut 9 bases from V and 4 bases from J; bases unmatched to any gene: 4. The CDR3 extends over 12 amino acids. The CDR3 bases are TGTGCCAGCGGACAGGGAGCCTATGGCTACACCTTC. Protein product: CASGQGAYGYTF.

This chain's CDR3 is CASSLAGGRGTDTQYF. For the CDR3, the DNA is TGCGCCAGCAGCTTGGCGGGAGGTCGGGGCACAGATACGCAGTATTTT. The chain carries TRBV5-1 and TRBJ2-3, with TRBD2 matching 7 bases. Germline V gene lookup returns CDR1 SGHRS and CDR2 YFSETQ. This CDR3 comprises 16 residues. J was trimmed by 1 base and V by 0 bases; bases with no gene match: 5.

The J gene is TRBJ2-3, the V gene TRBV10-2; D perhaps matches TRBD2 (6 bases). Germline V gene sequence: CDR1 WSHSY, CDR2 SAAADI. The V gene lost 4 bases and the J gene lost 5 bases, with 16 bases spanning the gap. The CDR3 runs to 15 residues. The CDR3 spells CASSGGGGMGDTQYF. In DNA, the CDR3 is TGCGCCAGCAGTGGTGGCGGCGGGATGGGAGATACGCAGTATTTT.

The J gene is TRBJ2-7, the V gene TRBV7-6; D remains ambiguous. CDR3 length: 13 residues. The V and J ends lost 2 bases and 6 bases respectively, with 11 bases between them. CDR1 is SGHVS and CDR2 is FNYEAQ in the germline V gene. The CDR3 loop is CASSLTGAIEQYF. In DNA, the CDR3 is TGTGCCAGCAGCTTAACCGGAGCAATCGAGCAGTACTTC.

The table lists this clone with a few counts. The rearrangement joins TRBV27 to TRBJ2-7; the D is unclear. Germline V CDR1 and CDR2: MNHEY, SMNVEV (reference sequence). The germline V and J ends were trimmed by 0 bases and 0 bases, with 3 bases remaining between them. The CDR3 has 13 residues. CDR3 sequence: CASSLSPSYEQYF. In nucleotides, the CDR3 is TGTGCCAGCAGTTTATCCCCCTCCTACGAGCAGTACTTC.

This clone occurred once. The chain joins TRBV5-5 to TRBJ2-7; 15 bases line up with TRBD2. The CDR3 is made up of 16 amino acids. The ends lost 4 bases at V and 2 bases at J; junction bases unmatched: 4. Germline values: CDR1 SGHKS, CDR2 YYEKEE (reference sequence). This chain's CDR3 is CASSPGLAGGPYEQYF. CDR3 DNA: TGTGCCAGCAGCCCGGGACTAGCGGGAGGCCCCTACGAGCAGTACTTC.

The chain combines TRBV30 with TRBJ2-3, with a possible D match to TRBD2 (6 bases). The CDR3 has 15 residues. Trimming pared 0 bases from V and 4 bases from J, leaving 14 bases between. From germline, CDR1 is GTSNPN and CDR2 SVGIG (reference sequence). CDR3 coding DNA: TGTGCCTGGAGTGTCGGGACTGCTGGGGCAGATACGCAGTATTTT. Translated, it gives CAWSVGTAGADTQYF.

The chain links TRBV19 to TRBJ2-3; the D call may be TRBD1 or TRBD2 (6 bases each). CDR1 and CDR2 from the germline V gene are LNHDA and SQIVND (reference sequence). Trimming took 7 bases from V and 4 from J, leaving 12 bases between them. The CDR3 runs 13 residues. The CDR3 DNA follows: TGTGCCAGTAATACCGGGGGCGCAGATACGCAGTATTTT. This encodes CASNTGGADTQYF.

The V and J genes are TRBV7-2 and TRBJ1-5, with D possibly matching TRBD1 (6 bases). Between the trimmed V and J ends, which lost 5 bases and 3 bases, there was a span of 14 bases. The CDR3 totals 15 residues. Germline values: CDR1 SGHTA, CDR2 FQGNSA. The CDR3 coding sequence is TGTGCCAGCAGCGAGGGGACACCACCCAATCAGCCCCAGCATTTT. Amino acids: CASSEGTPPNQPQHF. Drawing the rest from reference TRBV7-2 and TRBJ1-5, the complete variable domain is GAGVSQSPSNKVTEKGKDVELRCDPISGHTALYWYRQSLGQGLEFLIYFQGNSAPDKSGLPSDRFSAERTGGSVSTLTIQRTQQEDSAVYLCASSEGTPPNQPQHFGDGTRLSIL.

This clone was counted once. This chain uses TRBV10-3 with TRBJ2-1; 12 nucleotides line up with TRBD2. CDR3 length equals 15 residues. V was clipped by 4 bases and J by 4 bases; unmatched bases: 2. CDR1 and CDR2 from the germline V gene are ENHRY and SYGVKD. The CDR3 is CAISGTSGIYNEQFF. The DNA of the CDR3 is TGTGCCATCAGTGGGACTAGCGGGATATACAATGAGCAGTTCTTC.

The J gene is TRBJ1-5, the V gene TRBV27; possible D gene TRBD1, 5 bases. Trimming took off 8 bases at V and 9 bases at J, with 20 bases between the two ends. This CDR3 is 14 amino acids long. CDR1 is MNHEY and CDR2 is SMNVEV in the germline V gene (reference sequence). The CDR3 loop reads CASSKVGGTAPQHF. The CDR3 region has the DNA TGTGCCAGCTCCAAAGTGGGGGGTACGGCGCCCCAGCATTTT.